This T cell receptor (beta chain) came from a study of OX40 agonist ivuxolimab in advanced cancers. Trimming removed 4 bases from V and 9 bases from J; junction bases left unmatched: 11. Germline CDR1 reads LNHDA; CDR2 reads SQIVND (reference sequence). The CDR3 covers 14 residues. Profiling relied on immunoSEQ multiplex PCR, and the TCRdb table lists in-frame clones only, not all of them. The sample lists approximately 61,000 clones; roughly nine tenths were seen once. The sequencing here drew on CD4+ or CD8+ T cells sorted from blood, taken in a trial of the OX40 agonist ivuxolimab. This clonotype was obtained from an adult with an advanced solid tumor such as melanoma, head and neck, liver or kidney cancer. The chain carries TRBV19 and TRBJ1-2; 7 bases align to TRBD1. The CDR3 is CASSTRTGRASYTF. In DNA form, the CDR3 reads TGTGCCAGTAGTACCCGGACAGGAAGGGCGAGCTACACCTTC. Supplemented by reference TRBV19 and TRBJ1-2, the full variable domain reads DGGITQSPKYLFRKEGQNVTLSCEQNLNHDAMYWYRQDPGQGLRLIYYSQIVNDFQKGDIAEGYSVSREKKESFPLTVTSAQKNPTAFYLCASSTRTGRASYTFGSGTRLTVV.